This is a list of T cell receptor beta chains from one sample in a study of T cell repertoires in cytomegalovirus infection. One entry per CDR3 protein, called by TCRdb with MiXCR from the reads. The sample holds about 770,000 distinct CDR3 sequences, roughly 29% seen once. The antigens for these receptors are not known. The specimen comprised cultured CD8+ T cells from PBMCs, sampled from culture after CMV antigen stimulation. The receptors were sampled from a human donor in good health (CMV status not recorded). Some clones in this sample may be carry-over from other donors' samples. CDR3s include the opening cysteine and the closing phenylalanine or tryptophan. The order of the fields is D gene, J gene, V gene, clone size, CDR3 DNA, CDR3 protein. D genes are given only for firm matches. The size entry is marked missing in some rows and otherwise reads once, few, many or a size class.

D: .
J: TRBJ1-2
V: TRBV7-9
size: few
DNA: TGTGCCAGCAGCCTAACGGACAGCGTAGATTATGGCTACACCTTC
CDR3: CASSLTDSVDYGYTF

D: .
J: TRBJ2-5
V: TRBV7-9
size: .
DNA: TGTGCCAGCAGCCCGCAGGGGCCGGGAGAGACCCAGTACTTC
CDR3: CASSPQGPGETQYF

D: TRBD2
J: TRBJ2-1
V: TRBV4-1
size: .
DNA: TGCGCCAGCAGCCAAGTGTGGCGGGGGGGCCTGAATGAGCAGTTCTTC
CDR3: CASSQVWRGGLNEQFF

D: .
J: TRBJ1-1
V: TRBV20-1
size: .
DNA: TGCAGTGCTAGAGATTTGGGGGAGGGGTCCCCTGAAGCTTTCTTT
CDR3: CSARDLGEGSPEAFF

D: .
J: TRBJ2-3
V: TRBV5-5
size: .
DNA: TGTGCCAGCAGCTTAGAAGGGACACGCTCAGATACGCAGTATTTT
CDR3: CASSLEGTRSDTQYF

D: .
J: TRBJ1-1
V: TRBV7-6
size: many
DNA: TGTGCCAGCAGCTCAGCGAACACTGAAGCTTTCTTT
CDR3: CASSSANTEAFF

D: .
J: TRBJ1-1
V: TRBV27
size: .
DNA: TGTGCCAGTCTTCCGGGAAATCGGGCAACCGAAGCTTTCTTT
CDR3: CASLPGNRATEAFF

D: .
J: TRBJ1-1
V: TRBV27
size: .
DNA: TGTGCCAGCAGTTATCTCAGGGATGAACAGACTGAAGCTTTCTTT
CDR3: CASSYLRDEQTEAFF

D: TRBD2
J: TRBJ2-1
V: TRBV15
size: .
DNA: TGTGCCACCAGCAGAGATCGGGGGGGATCCTGGAATGAGCAGTTCTTC
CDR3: CATSRDRGGSWNEQFF

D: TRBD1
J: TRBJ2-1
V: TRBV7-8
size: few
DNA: TGTGCCAGCAGCTTAAGGACAGGGAAGGACAATGAGCAGTTCTTC
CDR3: CASSLRTGKDNEQFF

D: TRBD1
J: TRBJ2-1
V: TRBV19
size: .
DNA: TGTGCCAGTAGTATAGCCCAGGGGGCCTACAATGAGCAGTTCTTC
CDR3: CASSIAQGAYNEQFF

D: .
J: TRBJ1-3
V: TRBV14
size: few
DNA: TGTGCCAGCAGCCCGGACAGAAGAAACACCATATATTTT
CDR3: CASSPDRRNTIYF

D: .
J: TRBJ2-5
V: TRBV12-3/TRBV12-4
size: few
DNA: TGTGCCAGCCGGGACAGCCAGGGTTGGCGGGGGGATTCGGGTGCGACCCAGTACTTC
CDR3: CASRDSQGWRGDSGATQYF

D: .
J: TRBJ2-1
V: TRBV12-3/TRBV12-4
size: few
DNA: TGTGCCAGCAGAACCAGCGGTTACTCCCCCCACAATGAGCAGTTCTTC
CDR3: CASRTSGYSPHNEQFF

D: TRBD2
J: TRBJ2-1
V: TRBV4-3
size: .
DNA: TGCGCCAGCAGCCAAGAGGCGGGGGGGATCAACAATGAGCAGTTCTTC
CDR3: CASSQEAGGINNEQFF

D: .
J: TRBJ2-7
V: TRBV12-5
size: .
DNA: TGTGCTAGTGGCGTGGGTGCCTACGAGCAGTACTTC
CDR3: CASGVGAYEQYF

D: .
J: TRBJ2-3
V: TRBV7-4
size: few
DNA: TGTGCCAGCAGCCCTGAGCTACGCACAGATACGCAGTATTTT
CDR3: CASSPELRTDTQYF

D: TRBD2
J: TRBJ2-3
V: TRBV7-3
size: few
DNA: TGTGCCAGCAGCCATCCGGGACTAGCCACAGATACGCAGTATTTT
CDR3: CASSHPGLATDTQYF

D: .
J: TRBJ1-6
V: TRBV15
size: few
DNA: TGTGCCACCAGCAGATTCCCCGGGGATAAGAATTCACCCCTCCACTTT
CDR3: CATSRFPGDKNSPLHF

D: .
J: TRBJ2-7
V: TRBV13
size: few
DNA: TGTGCCAGCAGCTTAGACGGTGTTGGTGTCTACGAGCAGTACTTC
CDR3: CASSLDGVGVYEQYF

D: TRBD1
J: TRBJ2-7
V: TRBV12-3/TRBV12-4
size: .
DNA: TGTGCCAGCAGTTATGAGGGACAGCTATTTTTATTAACCTACGAGCAGTACTTC
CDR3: CASSYEGQLFLLTYEQYF

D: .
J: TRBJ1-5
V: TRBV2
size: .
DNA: TGTGCCAGCGGATACCGGGACGATCAGCCCCAGCATTTT
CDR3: CASGYRDDQPQHF

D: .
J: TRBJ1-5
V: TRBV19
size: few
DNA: TGTGCCAGCCTCCGGGCAGGGAATCAATACGGACCAGGCCAGCCCCAGCATTTT
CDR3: CASLRAGNQYGPGQPQHF

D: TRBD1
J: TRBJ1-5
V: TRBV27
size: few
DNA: TGTGCTACCGGGACAGGTAATCAGCCCCAGCATTTT
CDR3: CATGTGNQPQHF

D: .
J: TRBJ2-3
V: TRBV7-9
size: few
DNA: TGTGCCAGCAGCCTCGACGGGGGTAAAGATACGCAGTATTTT
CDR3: CASSLDGGKDTQYF

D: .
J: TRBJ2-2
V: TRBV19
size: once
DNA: TGTGCCAGTAGTATGGGTGGGGACACCGGGGAGCTGTTTTTT
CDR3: CASSMGGDTGELFF

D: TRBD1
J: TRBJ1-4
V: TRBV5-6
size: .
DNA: TGTGCCAGCAGACCGGGACAGGGAAGCGAAAAACTGTTTTTT
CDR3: CASRPGQGSEKLFF

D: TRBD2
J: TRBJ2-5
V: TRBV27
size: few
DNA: TGTGCCAGCAGTCAGGGGACTAGCGGGGTTCGTGAGACCCAGTACTTC
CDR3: CASSQGTSGVRETQYF

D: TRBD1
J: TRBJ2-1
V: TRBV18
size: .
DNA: TGTGCCAGCTCACCGAGGACAGGGGGCGCAAGCCCCTACAATGAGCAGTTCTTC
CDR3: CASSPRTGGASPYNEQFF

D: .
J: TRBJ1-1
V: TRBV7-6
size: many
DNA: TGTGCCAGCAGCGAAGGGTATTTTGGGGGTCGGGCTTTCTTT
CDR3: CASSEGYFGGRAFF

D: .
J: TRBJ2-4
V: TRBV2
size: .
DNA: TGTGCCAGCAGTGAAGCGCTTTCCTGGAGGTTC
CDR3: CASSEALSWRF

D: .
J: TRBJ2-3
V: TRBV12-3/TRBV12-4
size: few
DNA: TGTGCCAGCAGTTCGCTGATGGGCCACGGGTGGGATACGCAGTATTTT
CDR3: CASSSLMGHGWDTQYF

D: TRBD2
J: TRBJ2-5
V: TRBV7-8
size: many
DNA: TGTGCCAGCAGCTCCGGACTAGCGGGGGCGGGGGAGACCCAGTACTTC
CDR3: CASSSGLAGAGETQYF

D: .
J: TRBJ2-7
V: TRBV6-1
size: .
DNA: TGTGCCACAGGTACACGACGTTCCTACGAGCAGTACTTC
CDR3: CATGTRRSYEQYF

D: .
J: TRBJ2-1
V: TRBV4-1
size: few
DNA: TGCGCCAGCAGCCCCCACCGGGGGCCATACAATGAGCAGTTCTTC
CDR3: CASSPHRGPYNEQFF

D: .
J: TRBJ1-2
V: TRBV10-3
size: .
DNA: TGTGCCATCAGTGAGCCTCCGTTCCATGGCTACACCTTC
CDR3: CAISEPPFHGYTF

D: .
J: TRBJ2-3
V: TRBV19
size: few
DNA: TGTGCCAGTGGACACGGGGAGGAAACAGATACGCAGTATTTT
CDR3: CASGHGEETDTQYF

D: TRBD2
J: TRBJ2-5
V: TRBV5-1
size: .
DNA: TGCGCCAGCAGCCCCGGACTAGCGGGACGGCGGGAGACCCAGTACTTC
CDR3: CASSPGLAGRRETQYF

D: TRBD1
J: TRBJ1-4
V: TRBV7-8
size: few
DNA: TGTGCCAGCAGCCCAAACAAGGGACAGGGAACAACTAATGAAAAACTGTTTTTT
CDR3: CASSPNKGQGTTNEKLFF

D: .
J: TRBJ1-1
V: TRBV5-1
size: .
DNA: TGCGCCAGCAGCTTTTTCGGCAAGAACACTGAAGCTTTCTTT
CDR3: CASSFFGKNTEAFF

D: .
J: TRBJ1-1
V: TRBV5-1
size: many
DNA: TGCGCCAGCAGCGGCTCTCAGGGGACTGAAGCTTTCTTT
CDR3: CASSGSQGTEAFF

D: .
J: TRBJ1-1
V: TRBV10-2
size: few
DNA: TGCGCCAGCAGTGAGTCGTGGGGCACTGAAGCTTTCTTT
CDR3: CASSESWGTEAFF

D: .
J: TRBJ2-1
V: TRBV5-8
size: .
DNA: TGTGCCAGCAGCTCGGGAGCGACTAGTCTATCCTACTCCTACAATGAGCAGTTCTTC
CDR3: CASSSGATSLSYSYNEQFF

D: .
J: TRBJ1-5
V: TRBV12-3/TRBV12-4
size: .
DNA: TGTGCCAGCACCCTGGGGGAATTTAATCAGCCCCAGCATTTT
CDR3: CASTLGEFNQPQHF

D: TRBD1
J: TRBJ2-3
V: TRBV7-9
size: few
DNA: TGTGCCAGCAGCCACGACAGGGTTACGCAGTATTTT
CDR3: CASSHDRVTQYF

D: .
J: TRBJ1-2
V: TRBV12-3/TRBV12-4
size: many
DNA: TGTGCCAGCAGTTTAAAGGGCTATGGCTACACCTTC
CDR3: CASSLKGYGYTF

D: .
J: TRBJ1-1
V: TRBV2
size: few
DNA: TGTGCCAGCAGTGCCCGGGGCACTGAAGCTTTCTTT
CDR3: CASSARGTEAFF